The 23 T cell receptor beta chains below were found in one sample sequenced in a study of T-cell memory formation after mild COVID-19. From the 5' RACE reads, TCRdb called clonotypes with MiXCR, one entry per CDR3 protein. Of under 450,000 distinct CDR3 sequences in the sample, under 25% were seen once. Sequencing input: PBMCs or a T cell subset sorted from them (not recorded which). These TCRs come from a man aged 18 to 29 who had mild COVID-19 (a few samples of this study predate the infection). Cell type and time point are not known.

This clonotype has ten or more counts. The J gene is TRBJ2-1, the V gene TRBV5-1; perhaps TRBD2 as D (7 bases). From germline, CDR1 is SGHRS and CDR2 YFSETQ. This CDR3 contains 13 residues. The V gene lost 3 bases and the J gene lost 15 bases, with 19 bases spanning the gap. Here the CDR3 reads CASSSDGGPVWFF. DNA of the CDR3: TGCGCCAGCAGCTCCGACGGGGGGCCCGTCTGGTTCTTC.

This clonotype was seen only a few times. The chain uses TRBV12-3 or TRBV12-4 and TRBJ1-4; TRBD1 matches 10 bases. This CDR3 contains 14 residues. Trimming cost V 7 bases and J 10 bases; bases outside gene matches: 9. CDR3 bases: TGTGCCAGCACCTCAGGGACAGGGGCAGGAAAACTGTTTTTT. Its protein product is CASTSGTGAGKLFF.

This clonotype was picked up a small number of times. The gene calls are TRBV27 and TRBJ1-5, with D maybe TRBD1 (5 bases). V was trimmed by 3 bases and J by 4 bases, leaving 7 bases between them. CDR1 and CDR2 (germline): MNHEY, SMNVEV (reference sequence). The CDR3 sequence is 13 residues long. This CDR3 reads CASSLRTNQPQHF. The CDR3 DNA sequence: TGTGCCAGCAGTTTGAGGACAAATCAGCCCCAGCATTTT.

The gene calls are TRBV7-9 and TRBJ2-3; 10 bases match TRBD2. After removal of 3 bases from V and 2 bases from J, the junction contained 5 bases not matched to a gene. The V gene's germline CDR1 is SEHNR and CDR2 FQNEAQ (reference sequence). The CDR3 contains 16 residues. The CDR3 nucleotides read TGTGCCAGCAGCTTCTGGCTAGCGGGGGTCACAGATACGCAGTATTTT. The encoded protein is CASSFWLAGVTDTQYF.

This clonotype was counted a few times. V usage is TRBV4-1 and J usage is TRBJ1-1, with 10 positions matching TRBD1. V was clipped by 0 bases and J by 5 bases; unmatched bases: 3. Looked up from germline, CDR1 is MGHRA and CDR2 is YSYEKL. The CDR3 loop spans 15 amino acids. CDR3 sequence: CASSQEDRGKTEAFF. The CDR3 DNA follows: TGCGCCAGCAGCCAAGAGGACAGGGGGAAGACTGAAGCTTTCTTT.

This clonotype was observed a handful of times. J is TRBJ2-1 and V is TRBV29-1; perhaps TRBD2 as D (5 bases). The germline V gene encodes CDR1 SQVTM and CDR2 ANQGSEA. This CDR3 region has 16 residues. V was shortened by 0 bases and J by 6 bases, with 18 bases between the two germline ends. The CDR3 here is CSVEDLWASMLNEQFF. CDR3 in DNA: TGCAGCGTTGAAGATCTATGGGCTAGCATGCTCAATGAGCAGTTCTTC.

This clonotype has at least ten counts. This CDR3 reads CASSPQQPPGELFF. The CDR3 nucleotides read TGTGCCAGCAGCCCCCAACAGCCCCCCGGGGAGCTGTTTTTT. The chain links TRBV7-3 to TRBJ2-2; D gene unclear. Germline CDR1 SGHTA, CDR2 FQGTGA. There are 14 residues in the CDR3. The germline V and J ends were trimmed by 5 bases and 6 bases, with 13 bases remaining between them.

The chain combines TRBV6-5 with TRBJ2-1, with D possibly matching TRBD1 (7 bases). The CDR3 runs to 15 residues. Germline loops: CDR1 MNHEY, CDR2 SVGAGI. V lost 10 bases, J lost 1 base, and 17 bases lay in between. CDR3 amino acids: CATRDVRGSYNEQFF. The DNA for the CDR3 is TGTGCCACGCGGGACGTCAGGGGGTCCTACAATGAGCAGTTCTTC.

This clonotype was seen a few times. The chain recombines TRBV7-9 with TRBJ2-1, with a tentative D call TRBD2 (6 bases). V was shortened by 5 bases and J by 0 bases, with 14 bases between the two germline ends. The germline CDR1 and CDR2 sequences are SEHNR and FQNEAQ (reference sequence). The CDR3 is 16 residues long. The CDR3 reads CASSTFSGVSYNEQFF. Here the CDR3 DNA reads TGTGCCAGCAGCACTTTTAGCGGTGTCTCCTACAATGAGCAGTTCTTC.

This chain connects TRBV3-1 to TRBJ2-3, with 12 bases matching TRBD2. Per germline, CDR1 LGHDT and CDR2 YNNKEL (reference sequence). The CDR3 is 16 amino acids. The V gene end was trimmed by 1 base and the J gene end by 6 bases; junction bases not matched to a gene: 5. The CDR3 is CASSQVSSGGADTQYF. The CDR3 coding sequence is TGTGCCAGCAGCCAAGTGTCTAGCGGGGGGGCTGATACGCAGTATTTT.

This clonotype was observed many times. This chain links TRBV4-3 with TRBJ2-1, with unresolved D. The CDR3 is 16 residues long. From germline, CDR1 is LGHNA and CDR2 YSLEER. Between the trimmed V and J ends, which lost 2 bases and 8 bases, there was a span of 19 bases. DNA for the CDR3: TGCGCCAGCAGCCAAAGGGCGAGAGATTCCGGTTATGAGCAGTTCTTC. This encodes CASSQRARDSGYEQFF.

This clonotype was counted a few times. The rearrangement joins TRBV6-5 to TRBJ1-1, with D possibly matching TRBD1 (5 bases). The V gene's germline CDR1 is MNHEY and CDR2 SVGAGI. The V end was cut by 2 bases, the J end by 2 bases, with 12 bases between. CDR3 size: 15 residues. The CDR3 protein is CASSYQGRRNTEAFF. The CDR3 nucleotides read TGTGCCAGCAGTTACCAGGGTCGGAGAAACACTGAAGCTTTCTTT.

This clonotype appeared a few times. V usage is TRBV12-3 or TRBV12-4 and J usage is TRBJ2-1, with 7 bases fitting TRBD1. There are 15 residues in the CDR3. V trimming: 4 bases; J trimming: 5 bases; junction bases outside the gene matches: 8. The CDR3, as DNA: TGTGCCAGCAGTTCCAAGCTGGGACAGAACAATGAGCAGTTCTTC. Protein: CASSSKLGQNNEQFF.

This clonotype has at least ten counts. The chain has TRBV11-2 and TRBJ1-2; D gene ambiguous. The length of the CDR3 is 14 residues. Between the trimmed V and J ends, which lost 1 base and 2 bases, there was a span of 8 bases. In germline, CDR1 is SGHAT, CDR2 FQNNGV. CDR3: CASSLVAANYGYTF. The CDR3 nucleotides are TGTGCCAGCAGCTTAGTGGCAGCGAACTATGGCTACACCTTC.

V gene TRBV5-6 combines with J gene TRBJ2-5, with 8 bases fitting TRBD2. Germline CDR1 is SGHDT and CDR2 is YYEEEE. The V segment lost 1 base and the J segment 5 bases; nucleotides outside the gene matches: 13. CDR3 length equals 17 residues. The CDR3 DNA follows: TGTGCCAGCAGCTTGTTTGGCGGGGGGCTCCCGGGGGAGACCCAGTACTTC. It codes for CASSLFGGGLPGETQYF. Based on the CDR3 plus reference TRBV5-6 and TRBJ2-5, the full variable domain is DAGVTQSPTHLIKTRGQQVTLRCSPKSGHDTVSWYQQALGQGPQFIFQYYEEEERQRGNFPDRFSGHQFPNYSSELNVNALLLGDSALYLCASSLFGGGLPGETQYFGPGTRLLVL.

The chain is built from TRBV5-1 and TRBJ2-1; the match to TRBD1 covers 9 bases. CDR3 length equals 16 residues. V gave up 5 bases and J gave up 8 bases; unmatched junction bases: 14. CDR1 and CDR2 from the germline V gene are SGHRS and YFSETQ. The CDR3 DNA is TGCGCCAGCAGTCCGAACAGGGGGCAGGATCTAGATGAGCAGTTCTTC. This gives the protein CASSPNRGQDLDEQFF.

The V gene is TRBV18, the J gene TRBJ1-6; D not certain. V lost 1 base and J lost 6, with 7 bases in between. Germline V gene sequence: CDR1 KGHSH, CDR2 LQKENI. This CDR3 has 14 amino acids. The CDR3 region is CASSPQGGNSPLHF. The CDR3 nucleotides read TGTGCCAGCTCACCACAGGGAGGTAATTCACCCCTCCACTTT.

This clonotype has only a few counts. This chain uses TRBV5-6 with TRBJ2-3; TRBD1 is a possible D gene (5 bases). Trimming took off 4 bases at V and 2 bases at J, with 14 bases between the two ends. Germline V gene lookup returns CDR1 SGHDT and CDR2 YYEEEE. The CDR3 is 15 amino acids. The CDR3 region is CASSLGRANTDTQYF. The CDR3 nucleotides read TGTGCCAGCAGCCTGGGCAGGGCTAACACAGATACGCAGTATTTT.

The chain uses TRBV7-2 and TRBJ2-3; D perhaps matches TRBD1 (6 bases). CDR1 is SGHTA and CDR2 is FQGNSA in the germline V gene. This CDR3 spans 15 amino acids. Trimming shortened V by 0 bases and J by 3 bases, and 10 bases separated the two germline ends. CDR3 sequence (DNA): TGTGCCAGCAGCTTAGCGTGGACAGCAACAGATACGCAGTATTTT. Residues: CASSLAWTATDTQYF.

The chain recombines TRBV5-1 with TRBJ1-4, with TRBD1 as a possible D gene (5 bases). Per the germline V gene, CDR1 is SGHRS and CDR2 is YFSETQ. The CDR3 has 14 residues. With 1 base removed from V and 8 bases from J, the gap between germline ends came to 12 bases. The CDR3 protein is CASSLSQGGEKLFF. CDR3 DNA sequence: TGCGCCAGCAGCTTGAGCCAGGGCGGCGAAAAACTGTTTTTT.

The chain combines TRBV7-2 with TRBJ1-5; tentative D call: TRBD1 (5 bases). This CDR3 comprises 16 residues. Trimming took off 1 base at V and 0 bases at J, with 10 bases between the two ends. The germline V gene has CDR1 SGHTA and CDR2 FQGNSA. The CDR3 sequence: CASSLVGTVSNQPQHF. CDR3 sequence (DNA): TGTGCCAGCAGCTTAGTGGGGACGGTTAGCAATCAGCCCCAGCATTTT.

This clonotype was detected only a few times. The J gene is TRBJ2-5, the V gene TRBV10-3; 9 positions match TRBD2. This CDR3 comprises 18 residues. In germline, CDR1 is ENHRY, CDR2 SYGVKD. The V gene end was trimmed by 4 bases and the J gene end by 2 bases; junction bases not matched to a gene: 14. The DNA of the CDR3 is TGTGCCATCAGTGTAACAGCGGGGGGCGGAACCTTACAAGAGACCCAGTACTTC. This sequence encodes CAISVTAGGGTLQETQYF.

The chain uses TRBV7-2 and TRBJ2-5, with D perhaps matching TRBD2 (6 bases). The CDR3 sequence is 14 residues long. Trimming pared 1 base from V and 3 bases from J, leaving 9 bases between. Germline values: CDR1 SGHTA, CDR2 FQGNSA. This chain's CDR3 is CASSLDWTKETQYF. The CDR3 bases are TGTGCCAGCAGCTTAGATTGGACTAAAGAGACCCAGTACTTC.